What follows is one T cell receptor beta chain and its context. Other DNA sequences of this sample code for an identical CDR3. In the authors' workflow: Counts of nucleated cells, estimated from reference gene primer amplification, were obtained. Profiling relied on immunoSEQ multiplex PCR, and the TCRdb table lists in-frame clones only, not all of them. V, J and clone size are taken as reported in that table, and D and trimming were inferred from the DNA itself. The sample records around 150,000 clones, roughly 90% being singletons. These data originate in a study of blood T cell repertoires in COVID-19. The wider study: COVID-19 samples from acute and convalescent phases originated in the United States, Italy and Spain. Sample material is recorded as cDNA or gDNA derived from T cells, B-cell-depleted T cells, or PBMCs.

The germline V gene has CDR1 KGHSH and CDR2 LQKENI. Trimming took 0 bases from V and 1 from J; bases not matched to a gene: 3. The CDR3 consists of 15 residues. What was sequenced was peripheral blood. The chain uses TRBV18 and TRBJ2-7; 7 nucleotides match TRBD1. This TCR came from a man in his fifties or sixties with active or convalescent COVID-19. The CDR3 DNA reads TGTGCCAGCTCACCACCGGGGACAGTATCCTACGAGCAGTACTTC. It yields the protein CASSPPGTVSYEQYF. Full variable domain (remainder filled in from reference TRBV18 and TRBJ2-7): NAGVMQNPRHLVRRRGQEARLRCSPMKGHSHVYWYRQLPEEGLKFMVYLQKENIIDESGMPKERFSAEFPKEGPSILRIQQVVRGDSAAYFCASSPPGTVSYEQYFGPGTRLTVT.